This T cell receptor (beta chain) is drawn from a study of blood T cells in healthy people across ages. Together with a sample-barcoded 5' primer, a J-beta primer mix was included in a second PCR lasting about 7 to 11 cycles. One entry per CDR3 protein results from TCRdb running MiXCR on the 5' RACE reads. The sample consists of over a million distinct CDR3 sequences, more than 35% of them appearing once. The clonotype originates from a woman aged 60-75 years in good health. Sequencing used blood.

The CDR3 sequence is CAISDTSGNNYNEQFF. CDR3 bases: TGTGCCATCAGTGATACTAGCGGGAACAACTACAATGAGCAGTTCTTC. This sequence joins TRBV10-3 and TRBJ2-1, with 10 bases fitting TRBD2. Germline V CDR1 and CDR2: ENHRY, SYGVKD. J was trimmed by 3 bases and V by 3 bases; bases with no gene match: 5. This CDR3 has 16 amino acids.